This T cell receptor (beta chain) was observed in a study of CD8 T cells in ankylosing spondylitis. Using quantitative 5'-RACE with molecular barcodes, the authors made TCR beta libraries. TCRdb re-called the 5' RACE reads through MiXCR, storing one row per CDR3 protein. The sample holds under 150,000 distinct CDR3 sequences, roughly 8.8% seen once. General study findings and limits: Reports say disease-linked clones showed up significantly more in matched ankylosing spondylitis synovial fluid. Within peripheral blood, clones linked to disease were CD8+ and relatively rare. Past research had described some motif variants in reactive arthritis synovial fluid and blood.

This clonotype has just a few counts. The antigen is unknown. V shed 3 bases and J shed 5 bases, with 14 bases lying between them. CDR3 length: 15 residues. Germline lookup yields CDR1 LNHDA and CDR2 SQIVND (reference sequence). The sample comprised blood, either unsorted or a sorted T cell fraction (not recorded which). The chain uses TRBV19 and TRBJ2-4, with D unclear. The clonotype comes from a male donor with ankylosing spondylitis or in good health (not recorded which). The CDR3 here is CASSIDRGQENIQYF. The CDR3 coding sequence is TGTGCCAGTAGTATCGATCGTGGGCAGGAAAACATTCAGTACTTC.